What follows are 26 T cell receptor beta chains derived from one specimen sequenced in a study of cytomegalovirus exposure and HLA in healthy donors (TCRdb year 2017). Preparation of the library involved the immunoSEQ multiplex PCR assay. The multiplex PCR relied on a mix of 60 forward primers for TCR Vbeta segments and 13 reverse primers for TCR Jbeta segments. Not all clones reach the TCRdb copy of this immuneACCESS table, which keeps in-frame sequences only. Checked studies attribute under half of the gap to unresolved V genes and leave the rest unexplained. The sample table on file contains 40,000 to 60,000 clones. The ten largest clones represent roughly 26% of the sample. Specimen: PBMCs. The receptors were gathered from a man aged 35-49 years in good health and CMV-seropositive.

CDR3 coding DNA: TGTGCCAGCAGCCAAGAAGATAGCGTTTCCTACGAGCAGTACTTC. Protein: CASSQEDSVSYEQYF. The gene calls are TRBV4-2 and TRBJ2-7; weak D call: TRBD2 (5 bases). Trimming removed 0 bases from V and 1 base from J, with 10 bases in between. Germline CDR1 is LGHNA and CDR2 is YNFKEQ. This CDR3 comprises 15 residues.

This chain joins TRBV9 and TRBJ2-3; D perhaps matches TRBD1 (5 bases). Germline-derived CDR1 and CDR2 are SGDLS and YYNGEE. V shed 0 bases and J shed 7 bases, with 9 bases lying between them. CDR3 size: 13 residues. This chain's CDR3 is CASSVAGLNTQYF. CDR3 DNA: TGTGCCAGCAGCGTAGCAGGGTTAAATACGCAGTATTTT.

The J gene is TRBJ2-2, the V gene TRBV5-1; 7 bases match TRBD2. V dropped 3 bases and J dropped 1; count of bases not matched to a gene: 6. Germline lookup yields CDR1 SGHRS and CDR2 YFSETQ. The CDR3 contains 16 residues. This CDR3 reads CASSSRVAGNTGELFF. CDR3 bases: TGCGCCAGCAGCTCGCGGGTAGCGGGGAACACCGGGGAGCTGTTTTTT.

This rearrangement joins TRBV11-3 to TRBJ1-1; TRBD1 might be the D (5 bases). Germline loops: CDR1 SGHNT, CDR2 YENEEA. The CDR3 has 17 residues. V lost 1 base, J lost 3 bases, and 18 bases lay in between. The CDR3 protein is CASSLGGAPAGDTEAFF. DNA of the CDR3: TGTGCCAGCAGCTTAGGAGGAGCCCCCGCGGGGGACACTGAAGCTTTCTTT.

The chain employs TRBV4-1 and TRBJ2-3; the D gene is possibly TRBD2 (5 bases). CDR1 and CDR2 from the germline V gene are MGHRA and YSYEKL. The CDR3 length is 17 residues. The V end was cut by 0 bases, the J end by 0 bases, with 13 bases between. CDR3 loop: CASSQERSSTSTDTQYF. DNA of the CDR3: TGCGCCAGCAGCCAAGAGCGCTCTAGCACTAGCACAGATACGCAGTATTTT.

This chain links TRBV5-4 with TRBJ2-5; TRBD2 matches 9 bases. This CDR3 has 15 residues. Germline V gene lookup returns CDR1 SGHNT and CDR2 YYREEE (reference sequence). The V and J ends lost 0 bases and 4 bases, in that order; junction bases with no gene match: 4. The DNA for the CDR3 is TGTGCCAGCAGCTTGGGGCTAGCGGGATTAGAGACCCAGTACTTC. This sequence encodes CASSLGLAGLETQYF.

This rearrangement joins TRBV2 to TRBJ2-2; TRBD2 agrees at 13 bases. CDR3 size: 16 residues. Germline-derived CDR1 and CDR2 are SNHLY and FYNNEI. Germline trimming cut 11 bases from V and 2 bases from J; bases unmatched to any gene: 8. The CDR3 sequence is CAGTGTSGINTGELFF. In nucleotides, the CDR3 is TGTGCCGGCACCGGGACTAGCGGGATTAACACCGGGGAGCTGTTTTTT.

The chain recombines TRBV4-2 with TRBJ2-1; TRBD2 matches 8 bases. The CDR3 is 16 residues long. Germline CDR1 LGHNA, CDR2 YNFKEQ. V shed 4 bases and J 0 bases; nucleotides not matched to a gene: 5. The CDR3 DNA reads TGTGCCAGCAGCCGTACTAGCGGAGTCTCCTACAATGAGCAGTTCTTC. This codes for CASSRTSGVSYNEQFF.

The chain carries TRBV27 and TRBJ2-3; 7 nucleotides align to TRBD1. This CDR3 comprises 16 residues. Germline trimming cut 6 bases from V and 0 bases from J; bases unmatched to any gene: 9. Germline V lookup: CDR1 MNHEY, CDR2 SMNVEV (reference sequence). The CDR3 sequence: CASRPIRGTSTDTQYF. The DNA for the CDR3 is TGTGCCAGCAGGCCCATCAGGGGGACAAGCACAGATACGCAGTATTTT.

This CDR3 is CASGGSGGTYEQYF. The DNA for the CDR3 is TGTGCCAGCGGGGGCAGCGGGGGAACCTACGAGCAGTACTTC. The chain carries TRBV25-1 and TRBJ2-5, with TRBD2 matching over 8 bases. The J call is doubtful: the DNA matches TRBJ2-7 better. CDR1 and CDR2 from the germline V gene are MGHDK and SYGVNS. The CDR3 spans 14 residues.

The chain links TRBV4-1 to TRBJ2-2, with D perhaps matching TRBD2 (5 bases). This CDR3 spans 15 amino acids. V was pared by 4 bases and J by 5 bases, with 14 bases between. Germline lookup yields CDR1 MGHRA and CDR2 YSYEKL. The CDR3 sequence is CASSPERVGTGELFF. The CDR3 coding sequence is TGCGCCAGCAGCCCCGAGAGGGTTGGGACCGGGGAGCTGTTTTTT.

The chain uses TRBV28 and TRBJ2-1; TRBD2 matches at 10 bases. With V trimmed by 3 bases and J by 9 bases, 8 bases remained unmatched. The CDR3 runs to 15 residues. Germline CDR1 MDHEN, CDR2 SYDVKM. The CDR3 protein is CASSLRSGGAIEQFF. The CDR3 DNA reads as TGTGCCAGCAGTTTGCGGAGCGGGGGGGCAATTGAGCAGTTCTTC.

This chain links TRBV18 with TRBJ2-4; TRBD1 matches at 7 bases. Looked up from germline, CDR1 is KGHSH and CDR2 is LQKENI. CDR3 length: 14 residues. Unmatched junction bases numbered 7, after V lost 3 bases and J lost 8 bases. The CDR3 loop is CASSPTGVGDIQYF. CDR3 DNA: TGTGCCAGCTCACCTACAGGGGTCGGGGACATTCAGTACTTC.

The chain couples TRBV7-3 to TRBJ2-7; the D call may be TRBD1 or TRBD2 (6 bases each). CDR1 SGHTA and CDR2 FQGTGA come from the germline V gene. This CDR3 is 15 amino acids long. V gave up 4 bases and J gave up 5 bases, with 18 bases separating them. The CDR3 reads CASSSTGALNHEQYF. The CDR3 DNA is TGTGCCAGCAGCTCAACGGGGGCTTTGAACCACGAGCAGTACTTC.

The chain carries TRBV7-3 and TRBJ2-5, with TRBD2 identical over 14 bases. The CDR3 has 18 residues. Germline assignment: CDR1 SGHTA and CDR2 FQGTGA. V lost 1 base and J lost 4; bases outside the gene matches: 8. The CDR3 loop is CASSLMGTSGSWGETQYF. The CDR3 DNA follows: TGTGCCAGCAGCTTAATGGGGACTAGCGGGAGTTGGGGAGAGACCCAGTACTTC.

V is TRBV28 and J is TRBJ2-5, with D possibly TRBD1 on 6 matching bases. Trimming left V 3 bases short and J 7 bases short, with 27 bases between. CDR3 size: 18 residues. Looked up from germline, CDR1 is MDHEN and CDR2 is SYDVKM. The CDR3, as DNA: TGTGCCAGCAGTTTGAATATGGACACAGGGAGACATTTTCGGACCCAGTACTTC. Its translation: CASSLNMDTGRHFRTQYF.

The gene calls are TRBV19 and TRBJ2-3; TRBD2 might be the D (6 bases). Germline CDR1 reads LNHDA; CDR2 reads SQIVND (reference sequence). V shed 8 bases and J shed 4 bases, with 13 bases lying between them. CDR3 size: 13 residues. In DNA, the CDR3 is TGTGCCAGTCGGAGGGGAGGCGCAGATACGCAGTATTTT. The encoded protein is CASRRGGADTQYF.

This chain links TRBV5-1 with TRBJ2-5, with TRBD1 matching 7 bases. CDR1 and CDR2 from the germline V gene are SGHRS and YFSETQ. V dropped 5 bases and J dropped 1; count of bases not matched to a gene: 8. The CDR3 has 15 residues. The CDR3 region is CASRIRQGSQETQYF. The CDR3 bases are TGCGCCAGCAGAATCCGACAGGGTAGCCAAGAGACCCAGTACTTC.

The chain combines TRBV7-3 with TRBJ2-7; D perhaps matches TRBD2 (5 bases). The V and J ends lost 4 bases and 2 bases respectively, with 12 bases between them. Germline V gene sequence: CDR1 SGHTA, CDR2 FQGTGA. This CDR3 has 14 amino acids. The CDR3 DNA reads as TGTGCCAGCAGCTATGGAGCGGCCCCCTACGAGCAGTACTTC. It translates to CASSYGAAPYEQYF.

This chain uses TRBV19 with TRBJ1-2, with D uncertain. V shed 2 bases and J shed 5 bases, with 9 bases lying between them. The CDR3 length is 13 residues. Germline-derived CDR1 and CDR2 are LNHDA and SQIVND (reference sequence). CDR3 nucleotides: TGTGCCAGTAGTATACGTACAGATTATGGCTACACCTTC. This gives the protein CASSIRTDYGYTF.

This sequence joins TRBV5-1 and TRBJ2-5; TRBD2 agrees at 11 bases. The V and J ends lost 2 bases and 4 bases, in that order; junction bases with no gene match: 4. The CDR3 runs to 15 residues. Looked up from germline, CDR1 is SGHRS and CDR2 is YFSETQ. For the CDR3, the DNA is TGCGCCAGCAGCTTTAGCGGGAGGGCGGGAGAGACCCAGTACTTC. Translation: CASSFSGRAGETQYF. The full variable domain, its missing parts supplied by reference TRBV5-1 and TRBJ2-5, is KAGVTQTPRYLIKTRGQQVTLSCSPISGHRSVSWYQQTPGQGLQFLFEYFSETQRNKGNFPGRFSGRQFSNSRSEMNVSTLELGDSALYLCASSFSGRAGETQYFGPGTRLLVL.

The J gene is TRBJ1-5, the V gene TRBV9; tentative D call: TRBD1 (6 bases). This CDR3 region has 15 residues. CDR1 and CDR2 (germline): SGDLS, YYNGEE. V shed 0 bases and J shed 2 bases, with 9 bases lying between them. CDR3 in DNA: TGTGCCAGCAGCGTAGGGTCAGGGGGCAATCAGCCCCAGCATTTT. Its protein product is CASSVGSGGNQPQHF.

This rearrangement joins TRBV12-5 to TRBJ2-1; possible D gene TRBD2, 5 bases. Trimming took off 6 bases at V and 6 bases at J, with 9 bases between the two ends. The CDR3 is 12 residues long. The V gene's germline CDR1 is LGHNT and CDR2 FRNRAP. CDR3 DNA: TGTGCTAGTGGCGGGATTTTCAATGAGCAGTTCTTC. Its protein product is CASGGIFNEQFF.

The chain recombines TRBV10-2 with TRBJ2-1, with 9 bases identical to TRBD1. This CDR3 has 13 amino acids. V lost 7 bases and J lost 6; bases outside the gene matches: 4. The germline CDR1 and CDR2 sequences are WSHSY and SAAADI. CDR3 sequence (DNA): TGCGCCAGCACCCTGACAGGGGGCAATGAGCAGTTCTTC. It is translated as CASTLTGGNEQFF.

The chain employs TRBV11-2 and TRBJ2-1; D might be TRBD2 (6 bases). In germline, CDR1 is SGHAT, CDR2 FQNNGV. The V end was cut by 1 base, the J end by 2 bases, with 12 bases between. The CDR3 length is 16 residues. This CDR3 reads CASSLVGGLTYNEQFF. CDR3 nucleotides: TGTGCCAGCAGCTTAGTCGGGGGTTTGACCTACAATGAGCAGTTCTTC.

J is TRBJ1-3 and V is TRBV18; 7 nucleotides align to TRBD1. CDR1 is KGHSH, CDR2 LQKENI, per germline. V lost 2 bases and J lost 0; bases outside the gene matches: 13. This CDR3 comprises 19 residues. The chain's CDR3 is CASSPGVGRQGSSGNTIYF. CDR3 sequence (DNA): TGTGCCAGCTCACCAGGAGTGGGCAGACAGGGAAGCTCTGGAAACACCATATATTTT. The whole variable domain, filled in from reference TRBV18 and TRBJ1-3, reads NAGVMQNPRHLVRRRGQEARLRCSPMKGHSHVYWYRQLPEEGLKFMVYLQKENIIDESGMPKERFSAEFPKEGPSILRIQQVVRGDSAAYFCASSPGVGRQGSSGNTIYFGEGSWLTVV.